This passage covers 21 T cell receptor beta chains from one sample sequenced in a study of blood T cell repertoires in COVID-19. Sequencing was performed with immunoSEQ multiplex PCR; in TCRdb, only in-frame clones are kept and a portion is missing. The repertoire consists of under 200,000 clones, with approximately 88% occurring once and the leading ten covering roughly a tenth. Sequenced material: peripheral blood. The receptors come from a woman aged 80 or older with active or convalescent COVID-19.

V gene TRBV6-5 combines with J gene TRBJ1-1, with 9 nucleotides matching TRBD1. The V and J ends lost 2 bases and 2 bases, in that order; junction bases with no gene match: 3. Germline CDR1 reads MNHEY; CDR2 reads SVGAGI. This CDR3 region has 15 residues. The CDR3 here is CASSYGGQGNTEAFF. The CDR3 DNA follows: TGTGCCAGCAGTTACGGGGGACAGGGTAACACTGAAGCTTTCTTT.

The J gene is TRBJ2-1, the V gene TRBV18; 7 nucleotides match TRBD1. The V segment lost 6 bases and the J segment 0 bases; nucleotides outside the gene matches: 8. The CDR3 length is 16 residues. Germline CDR1 is KGHSH and CDR2 is LQKENI. CDR3 protein: CASSLSGQSSYNEQFF. The CDR3 region has the DNA TGTGCCAGCTCCCTCTCGGGACAGAGCTCCTACAATGAGCAGTTCTTC.

The rearrangement links TRBV7-2 to TRBJ1-1; tentative D call: TRBD1 (5 bases). Germline CDR1 is SGHTA and CDR2 is FQGNSA. The CDR3 runs 14 residues. The V gene lost 0 bases and the J gene lost 2 bases, with 7 bases spanning the gap. The CDR3 DNA reads TGTGCCAGCAGCTTAGCACAGGTAAACACTGAAGCTTTCTTT. Protein product: CASSLAQVNTEAFF.

In DNA, the CDR3 is TGTGCCTACGGTCCAGGACAGGGGAGCTCCTACGAGCAGTACTTC. Protein: CAYGPGQGSSYEQYF. This sequence joins TRBV10-3 and TRBJ2-7; 9 nucleotides match TRBD1. CDR1 is ENHRY, CDR2 SYGVKD, per germline. V dropped 11 bases and J dropped 0; count of bases not matched to a gene: 11. The CDR3 has 15 amino acids.

The chain carries TRBV12-3 or TRBV12-4 and TRBJ1-1; perhaps TRBD1 as D (5 bases). Trimming stripped 1 base from V and 7 bases from J, with 7 bases between. The CDR3 is made up of 12 amino acids. CDR3 sequence reads: CASSLGGFEAFF. As DNA, the CDR3 is TGTGCCAGCAGTTTAGGGGGCTTTGAAGCTTTCTTT.

This chain connects TRBV20-1 to TRBJ2-7, with 8 bases identical to TRBD1. The CDR3 consists of 19 residues. Per the germline V gene, CDR1 is DFQATT and CDR2 is SNEGSKA (reference sequence). J lost 0 bases, V lost 3 bases, and 19 bases had no gene match. The CDR3 nucleotides read TGCAGTGCTAGTGGGGGCCCGGGGCCGGGACAGGACCTCTCCTACGAGCAGTACTTC. This codes for CSASGGPGPGQDLSYEQYF.

The chain combines TRBV3-1 (or the pseudogene TRBV3-2) with TRBJ1-2, with a possible D match to TRBD1 (5 bases). The V gene's germline CDR1 is LGHDT and CDR2 YNNKEL (reference sequence). V lost 1 base to trimming and J lost 6 bases, with 9 bases between them. The CDR3 contains 13 residues. The CDR3 DNA follows: TGTGCCAGCAGCCAAGTTGGGGGGGATGGCTACACCTTC. It encodes CASSQVGGDGYTF.

The chain couples TRBV27 to TRBJ1-2; 8 nucleotides agree with TRBD1. This CDR3 region has 15 residues. Trimming cost V 5 bases and J 0 bases; bases outside gene matches: 5. Germline V gene lookup returns CDR1 MNHEY and CDR2 SMNVEV (reference sequence). CDR3 sequence reads: CASSAYRGSNYGYTF. The CDR3 coding sequence is TGTGCCAGCAGTGCATACAGGGGGTCTAACTATGGCTACACCTTC.

This chain uses TRBV14 with TRBJ1-2, with D possibly TRBD1 on 6 matching bases. The length of the CDR3 is 14 residues. Germline CDR1 SGHDN, CDR2 FVKESK. V lost 4 bases and J 5 bases, leaving 14 bases between the germline ends. The CDR3: CASSRTAILYGYTF. DNA of the CDR3: TGTGCCAGCAGCCGGACAGCGATCTTGTATGGCTACACCTTC.

A few counts support this clone. The sample carries other DNA sequences with the same CDR3. This chain connects TRBV29-1 to TRBJ2-3; 7 bases are a match to TRBD1. This CDR3 has 14 residues. V was clipped by 2 bases and J by 2 bases; unmatched bases: 4. Germline CDR1 SQVTM, CDR2 ANQGSEA. The CDR3 here is CSVERDSNTDTQYF. The CDR3 coding sequence is TGCAGCGTTGAAAGGGACAGCAACACAGATACGCAGTATTTT.

The chain employs TRBV5-6 and TRBJ1-2, with 8 bases fitting TRBD1. Germline V gene data show CDR1 as SGHDT and CDR2 as YYEEEE. This CDR3 has 14 residues. V lost 4 bases, J lost 4 bases, and 6 bases stayed unmatched. The CDR3 loop is CASSPGQGSYGYTF. The DNA for the CDR3 is TGTGCCAGCAGCCCAGGACAGGGAAGCTATGGCTACACCTTC.

The rearrangement joins TRBV7-9 to TRBJ1-4; 7 bases map to TRBD1. V lost 1 base and J lost 0; bases outside the gene matches: 5. The V gene's germline CDR1 is SEHNR and CDR2 FQNEAQ (reference sequence). The CDR3 consists of 17 residues. The CDR3 DNA sequence: TGTGCCAGCAGCTTAGACAGGGGCGCAGCAACTAATGAAAAACTGTTTTTT. Protein sequence: CASSLDRGAATNEKLFF.

The gene calls are TRBV7-2 and TRBJ1-1, with 7 bases lining up with TRBD1. Unmatched junction bases numbered 4, after V lost 1 base and J lost 2 bases. Germline V gives CDR1 SGHTA, CDR2 FQGNSA. The length of the CDR3 is 15 residues. CDR3 DNA: TGTGCCAGCAGCTTAGAGGGACAGCTAAACACTGAAGCTTTCTTT. Protein product: CASSLEGQLNTEAFF.

The chain is built from TRBV2 and TRBJ1-1; 7 nucleotides line up with TRBD1. Trimming took 8 bases from V and 9 from J; bases not matched to a gene: 9. Germline V gene data show CDR1 as SNHLY and CDR2 as FYNNEI. This CDR3 spans 12 amino acids. The CDR3 sequence: CASAYRDSQAFF. CDR3 nucleotide sequence: TGTGCCAGCGCCTACCGGGACAGTCAAGCTTTCTTT. The full variable domain, its missing parts supplied by reference TRBV2 and TRBJ1-1, is EPEVTQTPSHQVTQMGQEVILRCVPISNHLYFYWYRQILGQKVEFLVSFYNNEISEKSEIFDDQFSVERPDGSNFTLKIRSTKLEDSAMYFCASAYRDSQAFFGQGTRLTVV.

This clone was picked up one time. The rearrangement joins TRBV5-1 to TRBJ1-3, with D hard to call. Per the germline V gene, CDR1 is SGHRS and CDR2 is YFSETQ. The CDR3 runs 13 residues. CDR3 sequence (DNA): TGCGCTAGTCAACCCTCCTCTGGAAACACCATATATTTT. Its protein is CASQPSSGNTIYF.

This chain links TRBV7-2 with TRBJ1-2; 11 nucleotides match TRBD1. V shed 5 bases, J shed 7 bases, and the junction held 6 bases outside the gene matches. The CDR3 is 14 residues long. Germline-derived CDR1 and CDR2 are SGHTA and FQGNSA. CDR3 bases: TGTGCCAGCAGCCCGGACAGGGGGCGAGCTGGCTACACCTTC. This codes for CASSPDRGRAGYTF.

V usage is TRBV10-2 and J usage is TRBJ1-2; maybe TRBD1 (6 bases). The ends were cut back, 7 bases at V and 1 base at J, with 13 bases in the middle. CDR3 length equals 14 residues. CDR1 WSHSY and CDR2 SAAADI come from the germline V gene. Here the CDR3 DNA reads TGCGCCAGCACTCTAGGGGGGGGTAACTATGGCTACACCTTC. As protein: CASTLGGGNYGYTF.

The sample holds one count of this clone. The chain links TRBV4-1 to TRBJ1-4; TRBD1 matches 8 bases. V lost 4 bases, J lost 0 bases, and 1 base stayed unmatched. This CDR3 spans 15 amino acids. Germline-derived CDR1 and CDR2 are MGHRA and YSYEKL. The CDR3 region has the DNA TGCGCCAGCAGCCTACAGGGGGCAACTAATGAAAAACTGTTTTTT. This gives the protein CASSLQGATNEKLFF.

The chain is built from TRBV6-2 or TRBV6-3 and TRBJ2-7; 8 nucleotides match TRBD1. Germline values: CDR1 MNHEY, CDR2 SVGEGT. Losses at the gene ends were 2 bases for V and 7 bases for J; bases not matched to a gene: 13. The CDR3 spans 16 residues. DNA for the CDR3: TGTGCCAGCAGTTACCTCCGGACAGGGCTTCTACGGGAGCAGTACTTC. Translation gives CASSYLRTGLLREQYF.

The rearrangement joins TRBV19 to TRBJ1-5; D uncertain. The germline V gene encodes CDR1 LNHDA and CDR2 SQIVND (reference sequence). The CDR3 totals 16 residues. The V and J ends lost 7 bases and 0 bases respectively, with 16 bases between them. Written as DNA, the CDR3 is TGTGCCAGTACCCTGGTCACAGTAAGTAGCAATCAGCCCCAGCATTTT. Translation gives CASTLVTVSSNQPQHF. Full variable domain (outside the CDR3, taken from reference TRBV19 and TRBJ1-5): DGGITQSPKYLFRKEGQNVTLSCEQNLNHDAMYWYRQDPGQGLRLIYYSQIVNDFQKGDIAEGYSVSREKKESFPLTVTSAQKNPTAFYLCASTLVTVSSNQPQHFGDGTRLSIL.

The chain has TRBV4-3 and TRBJ1-1; no firm D call. The CDR3 spans 15 residues. V lost 0 bases and J 5 bases, leaving 13 bases between the germline ends. CDR1 is LGHNA, CDR2 YSLEER, per germline. The DNA of the CDR3 is TGCGCCAGCAGCCAAGAGCCGGGGATGGAAACTGAAGCTTTCTTT. It encodes CASSQEPGMETEAFF.